A selection of T cell receptor beta chains follows, all from one sample in a study of shared clonotypes between healthy human individuals. Sequencing used immunoSEQ multiplex PCR; TCRdb keeps in-frame clones, though not all of them. The data hold about 2.4 million clones, with roughly 93% observed a single time. The sample comprised naive CD4+ T cells from PBMCs. These receptors came from a man in his late teens or twenties in good health. Some clones in this sample may be carry-over from other donors' samples. Both conserved end residues are part of each CDR3. Fields, in order: V gene, D gene, J gene, clone size, CDR3 protein, CDR3 DNA. A D gene is named only where the DNA matches it firmly. Clone size is not always given. Where it is, it says once, few, many or a class for expanded clones.

TRBV30,-,TRBJ2-1,-,CALKAGTDNEQFF,TGTGCCTTGAAGGCGGGTACCGACAATGAGCAGTTCTTC
TRBV5-1,TRBD1,TRBJ1-4,-,CASSPVRQGAWGEKLFF,TGCGCCAGCAGCCCAGTTCGACAGGGGGCGTGGGGTGAAAAACTGTTTTTT
TRBV9,TRBD2,TRBJ2-1,-,CASSGGAGDLFYEQFF,TGTGCCAGCAGCGGGGGAGCGGGAGACCTTTTCTATGAGCAGTTCTTC
TRBV29-1,-,TRBJ1-5,-,CSVADGSNQPQHF,TGCAGCGTTGCAGACGGTAGCAATCAGCCCCAGCATTTT
TRBV28,-,TRBJ1-6,-,CASRGQGFNSPLHF,TGTGCCAGCCGGGGGCAAGGGTTTAATTCACCCCTCCACTTT
TRBV7-3,TRBD2,TRBJ2-1,-,CASSLQGTSGSNEQFF,TGTGCCAGCAGCTTACAGGGGACTAGCGGGAGCAATGAGCAGTTCTTC
TRBV2,TRBD1,TRBJ1-1,-,CASHRGLNTEAFF,TGTGCCAGCCACAGGGGCTTGAACACTGAAGCTTTCTTT
TRBV6-4,-,TRBJ1-1,-,CASSDELGTEAFF,TGTGCCAGCAGTGACGAGCTGGGCACTGAAGCTTTCTTT
TRBV18,TRBD2,TRBJ2-5,-,CASSPIQLAGAQTQYF,TGTGCCAGCTCACCAATACAACTAGCGGGAGCTCAGACCCAGTACTTC
TRBV15,-,TRBJ1-1,-,CATSRAMQEDTEAFF,TGTGCCACCAGCAGGGCGATGCAGGAGGACACTGAAGCTTTCTTT
TRBV28,TRBD2,TRBJ2-3,-,CASSFLADSTDTQYF,TGTGCCAGCAGTTTTCTAGCGGACAGCACAGATACGCAGTATTTT
TRBV5-4,-,TRBJ2-2,-,CASSLQNWEYTGELFF,TGTGCCAGCAGCTTGCAGAATTGGGAGTACACCGGGGAGCTGTTTTTT
TRBV7-2,TRBD1,TRBJ1-4,-,CASSQDRGREKLFF,TGTGCCAGCAGCCAGGACAGGGGGCGGGAAAAACTGTTTTTT
TRBV9,TRBD2,TRBJ2-1,-,CASSLTGTSENEQFF,TGTGCCAGCAGCCTCACCGGGACTAGCGAGAATGAGCAGTTCTTC
TRBV5-1,-,TRBJ2-3,-,CASSFGGATDTQYF,TGCGCCAGCAGCTTTGGGGGTGCCACAGATACGCAGTATTTT
TRBV5-1,TRBD1,TRBJ1-6,-,CASSLAGQGNSPLHF,TGCGCCAGCAGCTTGGCGGGACAGGGAAATTCACCCCTCCACTTT
TRBV5-1,-,TRBJ2-6,-,CASKVVSGANVLTF,TGCGCCAGCAAGGTCGTCTCTGGGGCCAACGTCCTGACTTTC
TRBV19,TRBD2,TRBJ2-7,-,CASSRGLASYEQYF,TGTGCCAGTAGCCGCGGACTAGCCTCCTACGAGCAGTACTTC
TRBV7-3,-,TRBJ2-3,-,CASSRSGSTDTQYF,TGTGCCAGCAGCAGGAGCGGGAGCACAGATACGCAGTATTTT
TRBV6-6,-,TRBJ1-1,-,CASSYSGRNTEAFF,TGTGCCAGCAGTTACTCGGGAAGGAACACTGAAGCTTTCTTT
TRBV28,TRBD1,TRBJ1-4,-,CASSLLRGTGNEKLFF,TGTGCCAGCAGTTTATTACGGGGGACAGGGAATGAAAAACTGTTTTTT
TRBV4-2,-,TRBJ2-4,-,CASSQVGGDGGPLAKNIQYF,TGTGCCAGCAGCCAAGTAGGTGGTGACGGCGGACCCCTAGCCAAAAACATTCAGTACTTC
TRBV9,-,TRBJ2-7,-,CASSRTGSSYEQYF,TGTGCCAGCAGTCGAACAGGTAGCTCCTACGAGCAGTACTTC
TRBV6-4,-,TRBJ1-1,-,CASSGEGGTEAFF,TGTGCCAGCAGTGGTGAGGGGGGGACTGAAGCTTTCTTT
TRBV14,-,TRBJ2-5,-,CASSWSGETQYF,TGTGCCAGCAGCTGGTCCGGAGAGACCCAGTACTTC
TRBV14,-,TRBJ1-1,-,CASSFDSSLWRGKAFF,TGTGCCAGCAGCTTTGACAGTTCGTTGTGGAGGGGTAAAGCTTTCTTT
TRBV6-6,-,TRBJ2-7,once,CASSYMAVGDEQYF,TGTGCCAGCAGTTACATGGCGGTAGGCGACGAGCAGTACTTC
TRBV5-1,-,TRBJ2-1,-,CASGSNPSSYNEQFF,TGCGCCAGCGGATCAAATCCTAGCTCCTACAATGAGCAGTTCTTC
TRBV29-1,-,TRBJ1-1,-,CSTRWVGDTEAFF,TGCAGCACACGTTGGGTGGGGGACACTGAAGCTTTCTTT
TRBV19,-,TRBJ2-7,-,CASSIARVEVGYNEQYF,TGTGCCAGTAGTATAGCTCGAGTGGAAGTAGGGTACAACGAGCAGTACTTC